This T cell receptor beta chain was observed in a study of OX40 agonist ivuxolimab in advanced cancers. For the study at large: Allowance was made for prior anti-PD-1, anti-PD-L1 or anti-CTLA-4 therapy, and roughly 39% had some. Findings and limits, study-wide: Expansion of clones was among the lowest in partial responders at 0.1-3.0 mg/kg. Low normalized T-cell clonal expansion was also seen in some nonresponders. With doses of 0.1 to 3.0 mg/kg, CD4+ and CD8+ blood T cells had undergone clonal expansion by week 6.

As regards this clone: Its antigen is unidentified.

TCRdb keeps only in-frame clones here, not all; method: immunoSEQ multiplex PCR. The table records 45,000 to 60,000 clones, around 89% of them present only once. The CDR3 sequence is 15 residues long. CDR1 is MGHRA and CDR2 is YSYEKL in the germline V gene. The V gene lost 2 bases and the J gene lost 6 bases, with 14 bases spanning the gap. The chain employs TRBV4-1 and TRBJ2-1; perhaps TRBD2 as D (6 bases). The material sequenced was CD4+ or CD8+ T cells sorted from blood, taken in a trial of the OX40 agonist ivuxolimab. The TCR comes from an adult with an advanced solid tumor such as melanoma, head and neck, liver or kidney cancer. The CDR3 region is CASSQFAGTRNEQFF. DNA of the CDR3: TGCGCCAGCAGCCAATTCGCCGGGACTCGCAATGAGCAGTTCTTC.